The 32 T cell receptor beta chains reported below all come from one sample, sequenced in a study of CD8+CD57+ T cells in acquired aplastic anemia. Profiles of TCR beta VDJ and CDR3 were generated from a genomic DNA template. TCRdb called the reads again in MiXCR, with one record for every CDR3 protein. The table lists roughly 200,000 distinct CDR3 sequences, about 59% of them singletons, with around 32% in the top ten. The sequencing sample was made of sorted CD4+, CD8+, or CD8+CD57+ T cells (not recorded which) from PBMCs. These receptors all stem from a human donor in good health.

This chain connects TRBV10-2 to TRBJ1-3, with TRBD1 as a possible D gene (5 bases). V was trimmed by 6 bases and J by 1 base, leaving 16 bases between them. The CDR3 loop spans 16 amino acids. Germline CDR1 WSHSY, CDR2 SAAADI. CDR3 region: CASSLKEAGSGNTIYF. In DNA, the CDR3 is TGCGCCAGCAGCCTAAAGGAGGCAGGGTCTGGAAACACCATATATTTT.

In this sample, this clonotype turned up many times. The V call is TRBV2, the J call TRBJ2-1, with 9 nucleotides matching TRBD2. J was trimmed by 5 bases and V by 3 bases; bases with no gene match: 8. Germline V gives CDR1 SNHLY, CDR2 FYNNEI. The CDR3 runs 16 residues. For the CDR3, the DNA is TGTGCCAGCAGTGAGGGGGCGGGAGGGCCCAACAATGAGCAGTTCTTC. Amino acid sequence: CASSEGAGGPNNEQFF.

The rearrangement links TRBV28 to TRBJ1-2; D remains ambiguous. V was pared by 5 bases and J by 7 bases, with 20 bases between. Germline values: CDR1 MDHEN, CDR2 SYDVKM. The CDR3 runs to 15 residues. CDR3: CASSRGSRAYSGYTF. CDR3 bases: TGTGCCAGCAGTCGCGGTTCTAGGGCGTACAGTGGCTACACCTTC.

This clonotype was counted at least ten times. The V gene is TRBV4-3, the J gene TRBJ2-7; 7 bases map to TRBD1. The CDR3 is 14 amino acids. The V and J ends lost 0 bases and 2 bases, in that order; junction bases with no gene match: 1. The V gene's germline CDR1 is LGHNA and CDR2 YSLEER. The CDR3 is CASSQDGTAYEQYF. The DNA for the CDR3 is TGCGCCAGCAGCCAAGATGGGACAGCCTACGAGCAGTACTTC.

This clonotype was observed many times. The CDR3 sequence: CASSLAGGASEAFF. In DNA, the CDR3 is TGTGCCAGCAGCTTAGCCGGGGGCGCATCTGAAGCTTTCTTT. The rearrangement uses TRBV7-2 and TRBJ1-1, with a possible D match to TRBD1 (6 bases). Trimming removed 0 bases from V and 6 bases from J, with 11 bases in between. Germline CDR1 is SGHTA and CDR2 is FQGNSA. The CDR3 runs to 14 residues.

This clonotype was seen ten or more times. This chain joins TRBV7-8 and TRBJ2-5; 7 bases match TRBD2. The CDR3 spans 16 residues. CDR1 and CDR2 from the germline V gene are SGHVS and FQNEAQ. Germline trimming cut 2 bases from V and 5 bases from J; bases unmatched to any gene: 11. CDR3 in DNA: TGTGCCAGCAGCTTAAGCGTCTTGGCGGGAGATGAGACCCAGTACTTC. It codes for CASSLSVLAGDETQYF.

This clonotype was observed a handful of times. The V gene is TRBV28, the J gene TRBJ2-7; D is possibly TRBD1 or TRBD2 (5 bases each). The germline V gene has CDR1 MDHEN and CDR2 SYDVKM. The CDR3 extends over 16 amino acids. V lost 5 bases to trimming and J lost 0 bases, with 17 bases between them. CDR3 protein: CASSTPYIGTSYEQYF. The CDR3 region has the DNA TGTGCCAGCAGTACCCCTTATATAGGGACCTCCTACGAGCAGTACTTC.

In its sample, this clonotype was seen a few times. The V gene is TRBV7-9, the J gene TRBJ2-1; no reliable D call. The CDR3 extends over 11 amino acids. V lost 3 bases to trimming and J lost 7 bases, with 4 bases between them. Germline V lookup: CDR1 SEHNR, CDR2 FQNEAQ (reference sequence). The CDR3 DNA reads TGTGCCAGCAGCTTCCGTAATGAGCAGTTCTTC. Amino acid sequence: CASSFRNEQFF.

This clonotype was counted between two and nine times. The J gene is TRBJ2-1, the V gene TRBV7-9; perhaps D is TRBD1 or TRBD2 (5 bases each). The CDR3 totals 14 residues. The V end lost 5 bases, the J end lost 7 bases, and 15 bases lay between the germline ends. The germline V gene encodes CDR1 SEHNR and CDR2 FQNEAQ (reference sequence). CDR3 region: CASSRGPPRNEQFF. The CDR3 DNA is TGTGCCAGCAGCCGGGGACCACCCAGAAATGAGCAGTTCTTC.

This sequence joins TRBV2 and TRBJ1-2; TRBD1 is a possible D gene (5 bases). Germline values: CDR1 SNHLY, CDR2 FYNNEI. The V gene lost 2 bases and the J gene lost 8 bases, with 12 bases spanning the gap. The CDR3 contains 13 residues. The CDR3 DNA sequence: TGTGCCAGCAGTGAAAGCAGGGTTGGAGGCTACACCTTC. Translated, it gives CASSESRVGGYTF.

CDR3 nucleotides: TGCAGTGCTAGAAGCGGACTCTCCTACGAGCAGTACTTC. Translating gives CSARSGLSYEQYF. The J gene is TRBJ2-7, the V gene TRBV20-1; D might be TRBD2 (5 bases). Looked up from germline, CDR1 is DFQATT and CDR2 is SNEGSKA (reference sequence). V was cut by 2 bases and J by 0 bases, with 8 bases left in between. CDR3 length: 13 residues.

This chain joins TRBV19 and TRBJ2-7, with a weak D call TRBD1 (6 bases). Between the trimmed V and J ends, which lost 5 bases and 2 bases, there was a span of 16 bases. Germline V gene sequence: CDR1 LNHDA, CDR2 SQIVND (reference sequence). CDR3 length equals 15 residues. CDR3 sequence reads: CASSSPRDTTYEQYF. CDR3 in DNA: TGTGCCAGTAGTTCGCCCCGGGACACCACCTACGAGCAGTACTTC.

This clonotype has ten or more counts. The chain is built from TRBV2 and TRBJ2-1, with TRBD2 matching over 7 bases. The CDR3 has 16 residues. From germline, CDR1 is SNHLY and CDR2 FYNNEI. V lost 2 bases and J lost 6; bases outside the gene matches: 10. The CDR3 sequence: CASSEFFTSAANEQFF. In nucleotides, the CDR3 is TGTGCCAGCAGTGAATTCTTTACTAGCGCCGCCAATGAGCAGTTCTTC.

This clonotype appeared many times. The gene calls are TRBV19 and TRBJ2-3, with 15 bases identical to TRBD2. V was pared by 3 bases and J by 3 bases, with 13 bases of the junction left unmatched. The CDR3 is 20 residues long. Germline V gene data show CDR1 as LNHDA and CDR2 as SQIVND (reference sequence). The DNA for the CDR3 is TGTGCCAGTAGTATCCAAGGACTAGCGGGGGGGCATGCCCCGACAGATACGCAGTATTTT. It codes for CASSIQGLAGGHAPTDTQYF. The full variable domain, rest sourced from reference TRBV19 and TRBJ2-3, is DGGITQSPKYLFRKEGQNVTLSCEQNLNHDAMYWYRQDPGQGLRLIYYSQIVNDFQKGDIAEGYSVSREKKESFPLTVTSAQKNPTAFYLCASSIQGLAGGHAPTDTQYFGPGTRLTVL.

The CDR3 region has the DNA TGTGCCAGTAGTATACAGAACTATGGCTACACCTTC. It encodes CASSIQNYGYTF. The chain employs TRBV19 and TRBJ1-2, with no clear D. CDR3 length equals 12 residues. Germline V lookup: CDR1 LNHDA, CDR2 SQIVND (reference sequence). The V end was cut by 2 bases, the J end by 2 bases, with 3 bases between.

Ten or more counts support this clonotype. The chain employs TRBV20-1 and TRBJ2-3; 8 positions agree with TRBD2. The CDR3 consists of 14 residues. V dropped 8 bases and J dropped 0; count of bases not matched to a gene: 7. In germline, CDR1 is DFQATT, CDR2 SNEGSKA (reference sequence). This CDR3 is CSPTSGASTDTQYF. DNA of the CDR3: TGCAGTCCCACTAGCGGCGCTAGCACAGATACGCAGTATTTT.

V is TRBV9 and J is TRBJ2-7, with TRBD1 identical over 10 bases. Losses at the gene ends were 0 bases for V and 8 bases for J; bases not matched to a gene: 5. CDR3 length equals 14 residues. Germline assignment: CDR1 SGDLS and CDR2 YYNGEE. Here the CDR3 DNA reads TGTGCCAGCAGCGTAGATCGGGACAGGGGTAAGCAGTACTTC. Translating gives CASSVDRDRGKQYF.

This clonotype was found many times. The J gene is TRBJ1-2, the V gene TRBV29-1; tentative D call: TRBD1 (5 bases). CDR1 SQVTM and CDR2 ANQGSEA come from the germline V gene. The V end was cut by 2 bases, the J end by 3 bases, with 13 bases between. The CDR3 length is 14 residues. CDR3 sequence: CSVESREAYYGYTF. DNA for the CDR3: TGCAGCGTTGAAAGCAGGGAGGCGTACTATGGCTACACCTTC.

V gene TRBV5-1 combines with J gene TRBJ2-5; TRBD2 matches at 10 bases. The better agreement between TRBJ2-1 and the DNA end casts doubt on the J call. The CDR3 is 19 residues long. Per germline, CDR1 SGHRS and CDR2 YFSETQ. This CDR3 is CASTHRTSGGRGSYNEQFF. The CDR3 DNA sequence: TGCGCCAGCACCCACCGGACTAGCGGAGGGAGGGGCTCCTACAATGAGCAGTTCTTC.

The chain joins TRBV20-1 to TRBJ2-1, with TRBD2 matching over 9 bases. The CDR3 sequence is 18 residues long. V gave up 5 bases and J gave up 0 bases; unmatched junction bases: 14. In germline, CDR1 is DFQATT, CDR2 SNEGSKA (reference sequence). CDR3 amino acids: CSAVMASGATSSYNEQFF. The CDR3 DNA is TGCAGTGCTGTGATGGCTAGCGGGGCCACGAGCTCCTACAATGAGCAGTTCTTC.

The rearrangement links TRBV7-9 to TRBJ2-1; weak D call: TRBD2 (5 bases). V shed 5 bases and J shed 4 bases, with 12 bases lying between them. Looked up from germline, CDR1 is SEHNR and CDR2 is FQNEAQ (reference sequence). The CDR3 has 14 amino acids. CDR3 sequence (DNA): TGTGCCAGCAGCCAAGCGGCCGGGTACAATGAGCAGTTCTTC. Its translation is CASSQAAGYNEQFF.

J is TRBJ1-2 and V is TRBV29-1; D is perhaps TRBD1 (6 bases). V dropped 7 bases and J dropped 6 bases, with 12 bases sitting between them. The CDR3 has 11 residues. CDR1 SQVTM and CDR2 ANQGSEA come from the germline V gene. In DNA form, the CDR3 reads TGCAGCGCAATGGGGGCAGATGGCTACACCTTC. It is translated as CSAMGADGYTF.

The chain carries TRBV19 and TRBJ2-7; 7 nucleotides line up with TRBD1. This CDR3 region has 14 residues. The germline V gene has CDR1 LNHDA and CDR2 SQIVND (reference sequence). Trimming took 0 bases from V and 10 from J; bases not matched to a gene: 9. CDR3 protein: CASSIDPTGRDQYF. CDR3 coding DNA: TGTGCCAGTAGTATAGACCCGACAGGGCGCGACCAGTACTTC.

This clonotype showed up just once. The V call is TRBV6-5, the J call TRBJ1-1; possibly TRBD1 for D (5 bases). The CDR3 covers 15 residues. Germline V gene lookup returns CDR1 MNHEY and CDR2 SVGAGI. V dropped 0 bases and J dropped 5 bases, with 13 bases sitting between them. CDR3 residues: CASSYSFPGRTEAFF. For the CDR3, the DNA is TGTGCCAGCAGTTACTCGTTCCCAGGGAGGACTGAAGCTTTCTTT.

This clonotype was recorded a few times. The chain uses TRBV4-1 and TRBJ2-2, with TRBD2 matching 10 bases. Germline V lookup: CDR1 MGHRA, CDR2 YSYEKL. The J segment lost 3 bases and the V segment lost 0 bases, leaving 10 bases of the junction unmatched. The CDR3 totals 19 residues. This CDR3 is CASSQDSSGRLPDTGELFF. The CDR3 nucleotides are TGCGCCAGCAGCCAAGATTCTAGCGGGAGACTTCCGGACACCGGGGAGCTGTTTTTT.

V gene TRBV19 combines with J gene TRBJ1-6; D unclear. This CDR3 has 13 amino acids. Germline assignment: CDR1 LNHDA and CDR2 SQIVND (reference sequence). The ends were cut back, 6 bases at V and 7 bases at J, with 10 bases in the middle. As DNA, the CDR3 is TGTGCCAGTAGGCCGGGCCTCAATTCACCCCTCCACTTT. Amino acids: CASRPGLNSPLHF.

This clonotype has more than one count but fewer than ten. The rearrangement uses TRBV20-1 and TRBJ2-3; 8 positions match TRBD2. Germline V gene lookup returns CDR1 DFQATT and CDR2 SNEGSKA (reference sequence). The CDR3 runs to 14 residues. J gave up 3 bases and V 6 bases, and 8 bases lay outside the gene matches. The CDR3 spells CSAGAGGSTDTQYF. CDR3 coding DNA: TGCAGTGCCGGGGCGGGGGGCAGTACAGATACGCAGTATTTT.

The genes are TRBV7-9 and TRBJ2-7, with D perhaps TRBD1 (5 bases). The ends were cut back, 1 base at V and 6 bases at J, with 10 bases in the middle. The CDR3 runs to 13 residues. The germline V gene has CDR1 SEHNR and CDR2 FQNEAQ (reference sequence). The CDR3 DNA sequence: TGTGCCAGCAGCTTAGTGACAGCTGTCGAGCAGTACTTC. This codes for CASSLVTAVEQYF.

The gene calls are TRBV24-1 and TRBJ1-5, with a possible D match to TRBD1 (5 bases). The V and J ends lost 4 bases and 1 base respectively, with 13 bases between them. Germline CDR1 reads KGHDR; CDR2 reads SFDVKD. CDR3 length: 16 amino acids. The CDR3 DNA follows: TGTGCCACCAGTGAAGGTACAGGTCTCAGCAATCAGCCCCAGCATTTT. The encoded protein is CATSEGTGLSNQPQHF.

The CDR3 DNA reads TGTGCCAGCAGCTTAGGGGCCCCCGAAGGGACCCAGTACTTC. Translating it yields CASSLGAPEGTQYF. V and J are TRBV7-9 and TRBJ2-5; no definite D call. In germline, CDR1 is SEHNR, CDR2 FQNEAQ (reference sequence). The CDR3 covers 14 residues. Trimming took 1 base from V and 7 from J, leaving 13 bases between them.

This clonotype was seen repeatedly, ten times or more. The V and J genes are TRBV11-3 and TRBJ2-2; 7 bases are a match to TRBD2. The CDR3 is 15 amino acids. In germline, CDR1 is SGHNT, CDR2 YENEEA. Trimming removed 5 bases from V and 5 bases from J; junction bases left unmatched: 8. The CDR3 loop reads CASSSWVGGTGELFF. The CDR3 DNA sequence: TGTGCCAGCAGCAGTTGGGTCGGGGGGACCGGGGAGCTGTTTTTT.

This clonotype was seen only once. V and J are TRBV7-8 and TRBJ1-1; the D gene is possibly TRBD1 (5 bases). Germline CDR1 is SGHVS and CDR2 is FQNEAQ. The CDR3 loop spans 14 amino acids. Trimming cost V 4 bases and J 5 bases, with 14 bases left between them. The CDR3 reads CASSSPDRRTEAFF. CDR3 nucleotide sequence: TGTGCCAGCAGCTCCCCCGACAGAAGGACTGAAGCTTTCTTT.